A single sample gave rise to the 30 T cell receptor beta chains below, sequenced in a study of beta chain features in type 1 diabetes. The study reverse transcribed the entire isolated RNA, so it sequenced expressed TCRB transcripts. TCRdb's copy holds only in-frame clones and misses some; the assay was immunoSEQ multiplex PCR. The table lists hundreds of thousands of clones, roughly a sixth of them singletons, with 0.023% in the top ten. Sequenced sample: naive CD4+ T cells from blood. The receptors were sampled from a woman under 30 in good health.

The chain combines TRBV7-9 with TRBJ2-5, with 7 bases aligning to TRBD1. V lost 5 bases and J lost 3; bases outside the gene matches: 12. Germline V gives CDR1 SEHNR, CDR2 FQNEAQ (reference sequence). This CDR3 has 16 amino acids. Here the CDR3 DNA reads TGTGCCAGCAGCCCACCCCCGGGACAGAAGAAAGAGACCCAGTACTTC. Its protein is CASSPPPGQKKETQYF.

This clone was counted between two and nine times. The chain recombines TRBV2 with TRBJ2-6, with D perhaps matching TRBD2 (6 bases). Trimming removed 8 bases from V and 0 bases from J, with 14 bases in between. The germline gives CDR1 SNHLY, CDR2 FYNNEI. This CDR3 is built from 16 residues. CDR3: CASGGLKRSGANVLTF. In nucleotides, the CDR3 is TGTGCCAGCGGGGGACTGAAACGCTCTGGGGCCAACGTCCTGACTTTC.

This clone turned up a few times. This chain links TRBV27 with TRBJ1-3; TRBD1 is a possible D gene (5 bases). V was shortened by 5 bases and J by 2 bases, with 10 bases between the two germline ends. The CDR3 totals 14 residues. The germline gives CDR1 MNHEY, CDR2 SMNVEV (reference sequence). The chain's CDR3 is CASSRGGTGNTIYF. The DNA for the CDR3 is TGTGCCAGCAGTAGGGGAGGCACTGGAAACACCATATATTTT.

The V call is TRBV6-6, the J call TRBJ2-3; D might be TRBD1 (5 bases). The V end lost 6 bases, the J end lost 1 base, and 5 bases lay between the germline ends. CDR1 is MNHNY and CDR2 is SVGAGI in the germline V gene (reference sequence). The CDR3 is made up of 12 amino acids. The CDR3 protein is CASRGGTDTQYF. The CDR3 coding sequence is TGTGCCAGCAGAGGGGGCACAGATACGCAGTATTTT.

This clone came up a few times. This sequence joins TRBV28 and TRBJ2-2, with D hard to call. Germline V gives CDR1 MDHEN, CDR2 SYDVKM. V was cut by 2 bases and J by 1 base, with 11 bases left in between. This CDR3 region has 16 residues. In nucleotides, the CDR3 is TGTGCCAGCAGTTTAGTCGGTCTTAAGAACACCGGGGAGCTGTTTTTT. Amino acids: CASSLVGLKNTGELFF.

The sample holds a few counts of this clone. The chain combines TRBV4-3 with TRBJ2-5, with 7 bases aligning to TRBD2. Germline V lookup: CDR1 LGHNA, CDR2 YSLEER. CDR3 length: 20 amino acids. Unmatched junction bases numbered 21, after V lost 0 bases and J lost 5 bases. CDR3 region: CASSQDVTVSLAARGETQYF. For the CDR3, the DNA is TGCGCCAGCAGCCAAGATGTAACCGTATCTCTAGCGGCCCGAGGGGAGACCCAGTACTTC.

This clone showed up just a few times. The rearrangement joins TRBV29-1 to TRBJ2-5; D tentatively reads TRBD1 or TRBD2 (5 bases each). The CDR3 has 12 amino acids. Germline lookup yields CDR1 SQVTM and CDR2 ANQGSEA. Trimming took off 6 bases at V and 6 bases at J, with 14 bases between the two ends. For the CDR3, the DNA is TGCAGCGTCTCCGAGGGGTCCCAGACCCAGTACTTC. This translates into CSVSEGSQTQYF.

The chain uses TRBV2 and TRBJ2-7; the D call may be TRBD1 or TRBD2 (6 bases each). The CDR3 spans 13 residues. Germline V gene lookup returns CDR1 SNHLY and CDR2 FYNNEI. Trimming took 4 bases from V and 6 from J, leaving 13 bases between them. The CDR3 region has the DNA TGTGCCAGCAGTGTCGACTGGGGGGCCGAGCAGTACTTC. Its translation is CASSVDWGAEQYF. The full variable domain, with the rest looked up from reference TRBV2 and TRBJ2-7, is EPEVTQTPSHQVTQMGQEVILRCVPISNHLYFYWYRQILGQKVEFLVSFYNNEISEKSEIFDDQFSVERPDGSNFTLKIRSTKLEDSAMYFCASSVDWGAEQYFGPGTRLTVT.

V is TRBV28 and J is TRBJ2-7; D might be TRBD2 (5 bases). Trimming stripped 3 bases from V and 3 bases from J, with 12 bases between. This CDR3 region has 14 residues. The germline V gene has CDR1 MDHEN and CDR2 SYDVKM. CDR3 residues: CASSFERPIYEQYF. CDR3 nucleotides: TGTGCCAGCAGTTTTGAGCGGCCGATCTACGAGCAGTACTTC.

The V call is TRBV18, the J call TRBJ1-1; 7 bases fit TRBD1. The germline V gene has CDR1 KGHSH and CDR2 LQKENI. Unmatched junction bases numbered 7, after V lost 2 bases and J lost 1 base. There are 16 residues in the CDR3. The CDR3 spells CASSPRDSLGNTEAFF. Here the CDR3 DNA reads TGTGCCAGCTCACCAAGGGACAGTTTGGGGAACACTGAAGCTTTCTTT.

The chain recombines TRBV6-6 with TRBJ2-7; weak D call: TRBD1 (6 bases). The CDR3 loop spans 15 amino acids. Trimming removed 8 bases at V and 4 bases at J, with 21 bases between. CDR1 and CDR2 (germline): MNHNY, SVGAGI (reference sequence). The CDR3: CASSDSPLARYEQYF. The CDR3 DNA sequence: TGTGCCAGCTCGGACAGCCCTTTAGCACGGTACGAGCAGTACTTC.

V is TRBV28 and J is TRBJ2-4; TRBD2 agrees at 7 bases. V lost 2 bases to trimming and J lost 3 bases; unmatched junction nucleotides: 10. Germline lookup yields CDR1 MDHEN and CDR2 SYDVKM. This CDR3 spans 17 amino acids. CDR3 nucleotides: TGTGCCAGCAGTTTAGCGGGAGCGGGACGCGTCAAAAACATTCAGTACTTC. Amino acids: CASSLAGAGRVKNIQYF.

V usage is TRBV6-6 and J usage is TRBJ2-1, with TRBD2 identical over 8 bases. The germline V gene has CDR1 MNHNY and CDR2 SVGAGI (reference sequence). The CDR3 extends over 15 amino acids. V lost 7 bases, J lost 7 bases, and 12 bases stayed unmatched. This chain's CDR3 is CASIPGGSGINEQFF. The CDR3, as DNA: TGTGCCAGCATTCCCGGTGGTAGCGGGATTAATGAGCAGTTCTTC.

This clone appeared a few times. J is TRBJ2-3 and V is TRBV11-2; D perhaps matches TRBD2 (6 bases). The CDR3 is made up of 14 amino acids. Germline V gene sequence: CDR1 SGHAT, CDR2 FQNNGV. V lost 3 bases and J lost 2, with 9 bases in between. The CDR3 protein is CASSFGGITDTQYF. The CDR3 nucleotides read TGTGCCAGCAGCTTTGGCGGGATCACAGATACGCAGTATTTT.

The CDR3 sequence: CASSLWDRGQYEQYF. The CDR3 bases are TGTGCCAGCTCACTATGGGACAGGGGGCAGTACGAGCAGTACTTC. V usage is TRBV18 and J usage is TRBJ2-7; 12 bases are a match to TRBD1. V lost 4 bases, J lost 4 bases, and 5 bases stayed unmatched. The CDR3 totals 15 residues. The germline CDR1 and CDR2 sequences are KGHSH and LQKENI.

The CDR3 is CSVALGQANYGYTF. CDR3 coding DNA: TGCAGCGTTGCCCTGGGACAGGCTAACTATGGCTACACCTTC. The chain employs TRBV29-1 and TRBJ1-2; TRBD1 agrees at 8 bases. The germline V gene has CDR1 SQVTM and CDR2 ANQGSEA. The CDR3 loop spans 14 amino acids. V lost 4 bases to trimming and J lost 0 bases; unmatched junction nucleotides: 4.

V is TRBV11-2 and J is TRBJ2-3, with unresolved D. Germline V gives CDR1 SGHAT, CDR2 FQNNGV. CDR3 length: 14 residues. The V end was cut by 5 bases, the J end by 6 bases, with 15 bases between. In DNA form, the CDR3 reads TGTGCCAGCAGCCCACCTCGGGCTTTTGATACGCAGTATTTT. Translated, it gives CASSPPRAFDTQYF.

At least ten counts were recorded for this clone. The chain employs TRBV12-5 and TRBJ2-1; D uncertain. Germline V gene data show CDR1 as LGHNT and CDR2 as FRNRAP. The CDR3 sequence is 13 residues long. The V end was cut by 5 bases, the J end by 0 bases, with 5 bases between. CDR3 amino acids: CASGQSSYNEQFF. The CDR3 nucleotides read TGTGCTAGTGGTCAATCCTCCTACAATGAGCAGTTCTTC.

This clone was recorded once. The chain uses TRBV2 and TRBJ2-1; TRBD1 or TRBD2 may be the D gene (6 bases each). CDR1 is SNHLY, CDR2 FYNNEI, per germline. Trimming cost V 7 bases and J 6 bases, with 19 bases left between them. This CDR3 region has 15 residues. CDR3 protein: CASIWSGAPGNEQFF. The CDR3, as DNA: TGTGCCAGCATCTGGTCGGGGGCGCCCGGCAATGAGCAGTTCTTC. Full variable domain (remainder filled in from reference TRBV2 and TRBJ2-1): EPEVTQTPSHQVTQMGQEVILRCVPISNHLYFYWYRQILGQKVEFLVSFYNNEISEKSEIFDDQFSVERPDGSNFTLKIRSTKLEDSAMYFCASIWSGAPGNEQFFGPGTRLTVL.

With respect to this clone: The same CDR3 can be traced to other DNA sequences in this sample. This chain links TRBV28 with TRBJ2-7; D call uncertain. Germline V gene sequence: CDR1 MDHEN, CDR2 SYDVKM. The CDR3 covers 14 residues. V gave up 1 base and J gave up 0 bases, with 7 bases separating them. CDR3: CASSLSSGSYEQYF. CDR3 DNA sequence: TGTGCCAGCAGTTTATCCAGTGGCTCCTACGAGCAGTACTTC.

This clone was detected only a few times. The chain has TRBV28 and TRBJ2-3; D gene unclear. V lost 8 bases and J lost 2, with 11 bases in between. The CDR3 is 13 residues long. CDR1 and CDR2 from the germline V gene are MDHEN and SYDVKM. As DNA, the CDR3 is TGTGCCAGCGCCCAGGCAGCCACAGATACGCAGTATTTT. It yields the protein CASAQAATDTQYF.

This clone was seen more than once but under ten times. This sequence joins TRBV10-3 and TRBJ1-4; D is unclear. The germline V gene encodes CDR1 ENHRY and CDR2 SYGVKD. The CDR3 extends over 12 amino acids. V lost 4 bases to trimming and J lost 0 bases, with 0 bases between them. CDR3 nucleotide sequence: TGTGCCATCAGTGCAACTAATGAAAAACTGTTTTTT. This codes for CAISATNEKLFF.

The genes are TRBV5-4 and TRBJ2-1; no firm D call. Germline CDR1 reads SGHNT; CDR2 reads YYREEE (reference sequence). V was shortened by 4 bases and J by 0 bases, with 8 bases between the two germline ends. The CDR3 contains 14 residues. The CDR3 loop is CASSVRSSYNEQFF. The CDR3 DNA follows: TGTGCCAGCAGCGTTCGGAGCTCCTACAATGAGCAGTTCTTC.

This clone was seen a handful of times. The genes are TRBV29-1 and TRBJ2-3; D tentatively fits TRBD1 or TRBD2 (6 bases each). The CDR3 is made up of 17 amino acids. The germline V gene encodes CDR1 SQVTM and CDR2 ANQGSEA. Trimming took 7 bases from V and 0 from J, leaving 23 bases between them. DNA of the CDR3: TGCAGCGGTTTCAATTCGGTTTGGGGGGCTAGCACAGATACGCAGTATTTT. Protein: CSGFNSVWGASTDTQYF.

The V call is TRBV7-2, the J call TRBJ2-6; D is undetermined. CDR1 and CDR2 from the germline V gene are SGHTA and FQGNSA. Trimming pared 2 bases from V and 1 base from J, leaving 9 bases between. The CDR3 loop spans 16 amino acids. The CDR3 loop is CASSLSYGSGANVLTF. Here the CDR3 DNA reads TGTGCCAGCAGCTTATCATACGGGTCTGGGGCCAACGTCCTGACTTTC. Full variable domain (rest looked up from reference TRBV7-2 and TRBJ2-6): GAGVSQSPSNKVTEKGKDVELRCDPISGHTALYWYRQSLGQGLEFLIYFQGNSAPDKSGLPSDRFSAERTGGSVSTLTIQRTQQEDSAVYLCASSLSYGSGANVLTFGAGSRLTVL.

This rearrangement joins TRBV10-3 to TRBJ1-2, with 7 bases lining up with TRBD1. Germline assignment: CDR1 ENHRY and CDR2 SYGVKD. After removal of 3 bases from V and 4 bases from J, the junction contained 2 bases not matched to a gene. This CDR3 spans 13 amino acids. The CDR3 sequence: CAISEQGSYGYTF. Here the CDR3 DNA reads TGTGCCATCAGTGAACAGGGGAGCTATGGCTACACCTTC.

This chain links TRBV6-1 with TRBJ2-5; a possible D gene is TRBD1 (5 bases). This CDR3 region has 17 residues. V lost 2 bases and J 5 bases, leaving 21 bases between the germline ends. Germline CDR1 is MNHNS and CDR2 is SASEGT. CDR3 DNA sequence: TGTGCCAGCAGTGAATATCCGCCCGGCCAGGGTAGGGAGACCCAGTACTTC. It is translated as CASSEYPPGQGRETQYF.

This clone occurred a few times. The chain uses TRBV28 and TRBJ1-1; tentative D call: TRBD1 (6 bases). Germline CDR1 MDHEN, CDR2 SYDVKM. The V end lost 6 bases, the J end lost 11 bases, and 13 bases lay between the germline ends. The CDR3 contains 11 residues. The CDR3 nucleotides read TGTGCCAGCAGACTAGGGGGAAGCGCTTTCTTT. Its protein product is CASRLGGSAFF. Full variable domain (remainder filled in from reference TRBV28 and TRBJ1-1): DVKVTQSSRYLVKRTGEKVFLECVQDMDHENMFWYRQDPGLGLRLIYFSYDVKMKEKGDIPEGYSVSREKKERFSLILESASTNQTSMYLCASRLGGSAFFGQGTRLTVV.

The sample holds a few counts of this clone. The CDR3 region has the DNA TGTGCCAGCAACCTAAACACTGAAGCTTTCTTT. This gives the protein CASNLNTEAFF. The chain couples TRBV7-9 to TRBJ1-1; no clear D gene. Trimming removed 7 bases at V and 2 bases at J, with 5 bases between. Germline CDR1 is SEHNR and CDR2 is FQNEAQ (reference sequence). The CDR3 is 11 amino acids.

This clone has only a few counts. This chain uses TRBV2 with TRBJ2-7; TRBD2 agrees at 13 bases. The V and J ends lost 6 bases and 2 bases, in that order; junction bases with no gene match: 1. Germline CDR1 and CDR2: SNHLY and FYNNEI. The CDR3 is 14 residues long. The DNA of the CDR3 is TGTGCCAGCAGAGGACTAGCGGGAGCCTACGAGCAGTACTTC. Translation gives CASRGLAGAYEQYF.